This paragraph reports one TCR beta chain. Its target is not known. This entry comes from a study of cytomegalovirus exposure and HLA in healthy donors. Study-wide findings and caveats: In a later analysis, TCR association rates varied by HLA locus: DRB1 most, HLA-C fewest. A previous analysis found most TCR beta V segments productive roughly 87% or roughly 30% of the time. TCR beta V- and J-gene trimming, according to a later analysis, was linked to a missense DCLRE1C variant.

The study ran its PCR with 60 Vbeta and 13 Jbeta primers. The repertoire was sequenced with immunoSEQ multiplex PCR; TCRdb's copy has only in-frame clones and lacks some. Of about 160,000 clones in the sample, 80% to 90% were seen once. Germline loops: CDR1 SNHLY, CDR2 FYNNEI. The V end lost 3 bases, the J end lost 5 bases, and 10 bases lay between the germline ends. CDR3 length: 13 residues. The chain links TRBV2 to TRBJ1-1, with TRBD1 as a possible D gene (5 bases). The sequence was obtained from a young man in good health and CMV-seropositive. Sequencing input: PBMCs. CDR3 DNA sequence: TGTGCCAGCAGTGATTGGGGGGGAACTGAAGCTTTCTTT. Translating it yields CASSDWGGTEAFF.